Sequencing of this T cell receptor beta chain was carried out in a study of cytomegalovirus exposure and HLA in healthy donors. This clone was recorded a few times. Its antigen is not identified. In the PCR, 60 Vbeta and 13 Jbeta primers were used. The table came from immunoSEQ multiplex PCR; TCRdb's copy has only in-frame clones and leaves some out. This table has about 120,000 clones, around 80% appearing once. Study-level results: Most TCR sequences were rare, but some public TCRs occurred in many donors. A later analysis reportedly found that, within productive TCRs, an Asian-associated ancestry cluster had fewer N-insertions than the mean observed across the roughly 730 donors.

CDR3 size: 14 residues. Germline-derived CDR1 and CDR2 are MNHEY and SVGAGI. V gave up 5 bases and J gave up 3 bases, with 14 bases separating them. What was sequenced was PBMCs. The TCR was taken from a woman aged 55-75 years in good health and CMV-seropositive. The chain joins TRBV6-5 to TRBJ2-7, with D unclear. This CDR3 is CASSPSHSFYEQYF. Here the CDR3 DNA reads TGTGCCAGCAGTCCTTCGCACAGTTTCTACGAGCAGTACTTC.